The 10 T cell receptor beta chains listed next were all sequenced from one sample in a study of cytomegalovirus exposure and HLA in healthy donors. PCR amplification relied on 60 Vbeta primers (plus 13 Jbeta primers). Profiled with immunoSEQ multiplex PCR; TCRdb holds only in-frame clones, not every one. The data contain 100,000 to 150,000 clones, over 60% of them seen just once; the ten biggest clones take up around 5.8%. Material for sequencing was PBMCs. Receptor source: a woman aged 35 to 49 in good health and CMV-seronegative.

The chain recombines TRBV4-2 with TRBJ2-7; 12 nucleotides line up with TRBD2. CDR1 and CDR2 (germline): LGHNA, YNFKEQ. V lost 4 bases and J lost 0; bases outside the gene matches: 22. The CDR3 totals 22 residues. CDR3 DNA: TGTGCCAGCAGCCGCCGACCTCTAGCGGGAGGGACGCAAACGACCAGCTCCTACGAGCAGTACTTC. It codes for CASSRRPLAGGTQTTSSYEQYF.

The chain recombines TRBV5-6 with TRBJ2-7; 14 bases agree with TRBD2. This CDR3 contains 16 residues. Trimming cost V 3 bases and J 2 bases; bases outside gene matches: 4. Germline loops: CDR1 SGHDT, CDR2 YYEEEE. In DNA form, the CDR3 reads TGTGCCAGCAGCTGGGGGACTAGCGGGAGTACCTACGAGCAGTACTTC. Translated: CASSWGTSGSTYEQYF.

The chain has TRBV6-5 and TRBJ2-1, with D possibly being TRBD2 (6 bases). V lost 4 bases to trimming and J lost 0 bases, with 10 bases between them. The CDR3 totals 15 residues. Germline V gives CDR1 MNHEY, CDR2 SVGAGI. Here the CDR3 reads CASSSGSSSYNEQFF. The CDR3 coding sequence is TGTGCCAGCAGTTCCGGGAGTAGCTCCTACAATGAGCAGTTCTTC.

This clone was recorded once. The chain recombines TRBV6-5 with TRBJ2-7, with 8 bases that match TRBD2. Looked up from germline, CDR1 is MNHEY and CDR2 is SVGAGI. The CDR3 totals 15 residues. V was clipped by 7 bases and J by 5 bases; unmatched bases: 13. CDR3 in DNA: TGTGCCAGCACCTACAGGCTAGCGGGCATCAACGAGCAGTACTTC. The encoded protein is CASTYRLAGINEQYF.

The chain joins TRBV5-6 to TRBJ2-7; 11 nucleotides match TRBD2. Germline V gene data show CDR1 as SGHDT and CDR2 as YYEEEE. Trimming cost V 4 bases and J 4 bases; bases outside gene matches: 4. The CDR3 totals 14 residues. This CDR3 is CASSGTSGSYEQYF. The CDR3 coding sequence is TGTGCCAGCAGCGGAACTAGCGGGAGTTACGAGCAGTACTTC. Full variable domain (rest looked up from reference TRBV5-6 and TRBJ2-7): DAGVTQSPTHLIKTRGQQVTLRCSPKSGHDTVSWYQQALGQGPQFIFQYYEEEERQRGNFPDRFSGHQFPNYSSELNVNALLLGDSALYLCASSGTSGSYEQYFGPGTRLTVT.

The rearrangement links TRBV6-6 to TRBJ1-2; D is uncertain. Germline loops: CDR1 MNHNY, CDR2 SVGAGI (reference sequence). Trimming shortened V by 6 bases and J by 5 bases, and 10 bases separated the two germline ends. CDR3 length equals 12 residues. CDR3 region: CASSSSGYGYTF. CDR3 coding DNA: TGTGCCAGCAGCTCGTCCGGGTATGGCTACACCTTC.

The rearrangement links TRBV9 to TRBJ2-7, with 9 bases fitting TRBD1. This CDR3 comprises 15 residues. Unmatched junction bases numbered 2, after V lost 1 base and J lost 0 bases. Germline assignment: CDR1 SGDLS and CDR2 YYNGEE. In DNA, the CDR3 is TGTGCCAGCAGCGTAACAGGGGGCGTCTCCTACGAGCAGTACTTC. Translated: CASSVTGGVSYEQYF. The entire variable domain, with the rest obtained from reference TRBV9 and TRBJ2-7, is as follows: DSGVTQTPKHLITATGQRVTLRCSPRSGDLSVYWYQQSLDQGLQFLIQYYNGEERAKGNILERFSAQQFPDLHSELNLSSLELGDSALYFCASSVTGGVSYEQYFGPGTRLTVT.

CDR3 bases: TGTGCCAGCGGTTCCCCCAGGGGGACAGTCAGCAATCAGCCCCAGCATTTT. Its translation: CASGSPRGTVSNQPQHF. The chain carries TRBV28 and TRBJ1-5; 7 positions agree with TRBD1. Losses at the gene ends were 8 bases for V and 1 base for J; bases not matched to a gene: 14. Germline values: CDR1 MDHEN, CDR2 SYDVKM. The CDR3 runs to 17 residues.

The CDR3 sequence: CASSSRGGGLSSYNEQFF. The CDR3 nucleotides read TGCGCCAGCAGCTCCCGTGGCGGGGGCCTAAGCTCCTACAATGAGCAGTTCTTC. The gene calls are TRBV5-1 and TRBJ2-1, with D possibly TRBD2 on 7 matching bases. This CDR3 spans 18 amino acids. Trimming took off 3 bases at V and 0 bases at J, with 19 bases between the two ends. Germline loops: CDR1 SGHRS, CDR2 YFSETQ.

The gene calls are TRBV28 and TRBJ1-5; D not certain. CDR3 length equals 15 residues. Germline lookup yields CDR1 MDHEN and CDR2 SYDVKM. With 6 bases removed from V and 2 bases from J, the gap between germline ends came to 14 bases. CDR3 in DNA: TGTGCCAGCAGCACCACGAGGGAGGGCAATCAGCCCCAGCATTTT. This gives the protein CASSTTREGNQPQHF.